These T cell receptor beta chains were read from a single sample in a study of CD8+CD57+ T cells in acquired aplastic anemia. TCRdb independently ran MiXCR on the reads; one entry per CDR3 protein. The sample contains more than 150,000 distinct CDR3 sequences, 48% of which appear only once. The material sequenced was sorted CD4+, CD8+, or CD8+CD57+ T cells (not recorded which) from PBMCs. These TCRs come from a human donor with aplastic anemia. Both conserved end residues are part of each CDR3. The D gene is left open where the match is weak. Clone size is given for some rows only: seen once, a few or many times, or a class if the clone is expanded.

abundance	v_gene	d_gene	j_gene	len	CDR3nt	CDR3aa
-	TRBV6-1	-	TRBJ2-5	16	TGTGCCAGCAGTGAAGCGGTCGGAGGGGACGCGGAGACCCAGTACTTC	CASSEAVGGDAETQYF
many	TRBV19	TRBD1	TRBJ2-6	15	TGTGCCAGTAGCGTTAGGGGGCGTGGGGCCAACGTCCTGACTTTC	CASSVRGRGANVLTF
-	TRBV20-1	-	TRBJ1-4	13	TGCAGTGCTTTGCAGGGGAGTAATGAAAAACTGTTTTTT	CSALQGSNEKLFF
many	TRBV5-1	-	TRBJ1-6	16	TGCGCCAGCAGCCCCCGGGGTAGCTCCTATAATTCACCCCTCCACTTT	CASSPRGSSYNSPLHF
many	TRBV19	-	TRBJ2-5	15	TGTGCCAGTGCCGATCGCTCGACAGCCCAAGAGACCCAGTACTTC	CASADRSTAQETQYF
many	TRBV5-1	-	TRBJ2-2	14	TGCGCCAGCAGCCTGGTGGGGGGCACCGGGGAGCTGTTTTTT	CASSLVGGTGELFF
-	TRBV2	TRBD1	TRBJ2-2	13	TGTGCCAGCGGACGGACAGGGCCCGGGGAGCTGTTTTTT	CASGRTGPGELFF
-	TRBV19	-	TRBJ1-3	14	TGTGCCAGTAGGACGGCAGGGTCTGGAAACACCATATATTTT	CASRTAGSGNTIYF
-	TRBV10-3	-	TRBJ1-1	13	TGTGCCATCAGTGAGGGGGAGCAGGCTGAAGCTTTCTTT	CAISEGEQAEAFF
-	TRBV25-1	TRBD1	TRBJ1-1	16	TGTGCCAGCAGTGCCGCTCCGGGACAGGGTAAGGCTGAAGCTTTCTTT	CASSAAPGQGKAEAFF
-	TRBV2	TRBD2	TRBJ2-1	15	TGTACCAGCAGTCCGGGACTAGCTCCCTACAATGAGCAGTTCTTC	CTSSPGLAPYNEQFF
few	TRBV7-2	-	TRBJ2-5	13	TGTGTATCCCTTAGGATGCGGCAAGAGACCCAGTACTTC	CVSLRMRQETQYF
-	TRBV2	-	TRBJ1-5	14	TGTGCCAGCAGCCTCGGGGCTTTCAATCAGCCCCAGCATTTT	CASSLGAFNQPQHF
-	TRBV29-1	TRBD2	TRBJ2-1	14	TGCAGCGTTAATGGACTAGCGGGAGTAAACGAGCAGTTCTTC	CSVNGLAGVNEQFF
-	TRBV10-3	-	TRBJ2-7	14	TGTGCCATCACTTCGAACAGGGTGGTCGACGAGCAGTACTTC	CAITSNRVVDEQYF
many	TRBV4-1	TRBD1	TRBJ1-4	17	TGCGCCAGCAGCCAAGACCCCACCGGGACAGATAATGAAAAACTGTTTTTT	CASSQDPTGTDNEKLFF
-	TRBV4-3	TRBD2	TRBJ2-7	16	TGCGCCAGCAGCCAAGCGGCTAGCGGGATTTCCTACGAGCAGTACTTC	CASSQAASGISYEQYF
few	TRBV11-2	-	TRBJ1-2	16	TGTGCCAGCAGCTTAGAAGGCGCAGGGAAAAACTATGGCTACACCTTC	CASSLEGAGKNYGYTF
-	TRBV28	TRBD1	TRBJ2-2	14	TGTGCCAGCAGTTTCAACAGGGGGTCCGGGGAGCTGTTTTTT	CASSFNRGSGELFF
few	TRBV28	-	TRBJ2-2	13	TGTGCCAGCAGAAGACCGAACACCGGGGAGCTGTTTTTT	CASRRPNTGELFF
many	TRBV9	-	TRBJ1-4	15	TGTGCCAGCAGCGTAACGCAGGGGTCAAATGAAAAACTGTTTTTT	CASSVTQGSNEKLFF
-	TRBV20-1	TRBD2	TRBJ2-4	18	TGCAGTGCTAGCCCGGGACTAGCGGGGGGCCCGGCCAAAAACATTCAGTACTTC	CSASPGLAGGPAKNIQYF
-	TRBV29-1	-	TRBJ2-7	13	TGCAGCTTGGGCGGGTCCTCCCCCTACGAGCAGTACTTC	CSLGGSSPYEQYF
many	TRBV18	-	TRBJ2-5	11	TGTGCCAGCTCACCGACGAAGACCCAGTACTTC	CASSPTKTQYF
-	TRBV11-2	TRBD2	TRBJ2-2	16	TGTGCCAGCAGCTTAAATGGGCTAGCGGTTACCGGGGAGCTGTTTTTT	CASSLNGLAVTGELFF
many	TRBV2	-	TRBJ2-4	14	TGTGCCAGCAGGCTGACCATAGCCAAAAACATTCAGTACTTC	CASRLTIAKNIQYF
many	TRBV2	TRBD2	TRBJ2-2	14	TGTGCCAGCAGTACTAGCGGGAACACCGGGGAGCTGTTTTTT	CASSTSGNTGELFF
-	TRBV10-3	TRBD2	TRBJ2-7	13	TGTGCCATCAGCCCAAGCGGGGGGGGCGAGCAGTACTTC	CAISPSGGGEQYF
-	TRBV24-1	-	TRBJ1-5	11	TGTGGGGGGGATAGCAATCAGCCCCAGCATTTT	CGGDSNQPQHF
-	TRBV10-1	-	TRBJ2-1	14	TGCGCCAGCAGTCGGCCGGGAGTAGGCGATGAGCAGTTCTTC	CASSRPGVGDEQFF
-	TRBV9	TRBD1	TRBJ2-3	16	TGTGCCAGCAGAGACGGACAGGGAGGAAAAACAGATACGCAGTATTTT	CASRDGQGGKTDTQYF
-	TRBV10-3	TRBD2	TRBJ2-7	13	TGTGCCACTGGGGGGGATGGAGCCTACGAGCAGTACTTC	CATGGDGAYEQYF
-	TRBV7-3	-	TRBJ2-1	14	TGTGCCAGCAGCTTATCCTTAACAGCAGATGAGCAGTTCTTC	CASSLSLTADEQFF
-	TRBV19	-	TRBJ2-3	11	TGTGCCAGTAGTATTTCAGATACGCAGTATTTT	CASSISDTQYF
few	TRBV14	-	TRBJ2-1	12	TGTGCCAGCAGCGTAGTTGACAATGAGCAGTTCTTC	CASSVVDNEQFF
many	TRBV6-2/TRBV6-3	TRBD1	TRBJ1-6	18	TGTGCCAGCACCGGAGAAGGAGACAGGGTCGTGGAAAGGTCACCCCTCCACTTT	CASTGEGDRVVERSPLHF
-	TRBV2	-	TRBJ1-6	15	TGTGCCAGCAGTGAAAGGGACGGAGATAATTCACCCCTCTACTTT	CASSERDGDNSPLYF
-	TRBV2	-	TRBJ2-7	14	TGTGCCAGCAGCTTAACGGGATCCGTTTACGAGCAGTACTTC	CASSLTGSVYEQYF
few	TRBV15	-	TRBJ1-1	14	TGTGCCACCAGCAGCACAGGGTCGAGTACTGAAGCTTTCTTT	CATSSTGSSTEAFF
-	TRBV9	-	TRBJ1-6	13	TGTGCCAGCAGCTTAGGGCGGCAGCATCCCCTCCACTTT	CASSLGRQHPLHF
many	TRBV11-2	-	TRBJ1-4	18	TGTGCCAGCAGCTTAGGTCCCGTGCTTCGTGGGGGGGATGAAAAACTGTTTTTT	CASSLGPVLRGGDEKLFF
many	TRBV5-8	-	TRBJ1-6	16	TGTGCCAGCAGCTTGAGGCTGCCATCGGTGGGATCACCCCTCCACTTT	CASSLRLPSVGSPLHF
few	TRBV25-1	TRBD1	TRBJ1-4	17	TGTGCCAGCAGTGCAGCCGGGACAGGGGTACCTAATGAAAAACTGTTTTTT	CASSAAGTGVPNEKLFF
-	TRBV10-1	-	TRBJ2-5	14	TGCGCCAGCAGTGAAGGGGGGCCGGAGGAGACCCAGTACTTC	CASSEGGPEETQYF
-	TRBV7-6	TRBD2	TRBJ2-1	17	TGTGCCAGCAGCATGACTAGCGGGGGGGCGTCCTACAATGAGCAGTTCTTC	CASSMTSGGASYNEQFF
-	TRBV10-2	-	TRBJ1-1	13	TGCGCCAGCAGTGAGGCCGGGGAGGGTGAAGCTTTCTTT	CASSEAGEGEAFF
-	TRBV20-1	TRBD2	TRBJ2-5	14	TGCAGTGCTAGTCCCCCTAGCGGACAAGAGACCCAGTACTTC	CSASPPSGQETQYF
-	TRBV7-9	-	TRBJ2-7	13	TGTGCCAGCAGCTTCCCCTTCTCCTACGAGCAGTACTTC	CASSFPFSYEQYF
-	TRBV5-6	-	TRBJ2-5	16	TGTGCCAGCAGCACCGGGACTCTACCAGGTGGGGAGACCCAGTACTTC	CASSTGTLPGGETQYF
once	TRBV9	TRBD1	TRBJ1-5	16	TGTGCCAGCAGCAGTTCACGACAGGGGTTTAGGGAGCCCCAGCATTTT	CASSSSRQGFREPQHF